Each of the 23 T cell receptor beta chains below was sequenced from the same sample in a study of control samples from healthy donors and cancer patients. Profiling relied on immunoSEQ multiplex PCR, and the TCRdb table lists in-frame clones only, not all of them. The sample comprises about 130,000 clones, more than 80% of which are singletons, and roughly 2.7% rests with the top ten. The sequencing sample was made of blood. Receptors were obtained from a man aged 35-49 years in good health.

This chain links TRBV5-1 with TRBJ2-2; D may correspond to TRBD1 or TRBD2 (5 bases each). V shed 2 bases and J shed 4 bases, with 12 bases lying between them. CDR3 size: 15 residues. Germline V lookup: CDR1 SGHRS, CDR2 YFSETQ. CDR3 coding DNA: TGCGCCAGCAGCTTAACCCGGGACCCCACCGGGGAGCTGTTTTTT. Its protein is CASSLTRDPTGELFF.

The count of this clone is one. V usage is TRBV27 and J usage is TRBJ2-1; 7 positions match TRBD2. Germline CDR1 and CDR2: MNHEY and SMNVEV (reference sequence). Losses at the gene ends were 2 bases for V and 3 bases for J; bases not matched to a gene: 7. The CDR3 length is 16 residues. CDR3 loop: CASSLGPSGLYNEQFF. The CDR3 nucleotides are TGTGCCAGCAGTTTAGGCCCTAGCGGACTCTACAATGAGCAGTTCTTC.

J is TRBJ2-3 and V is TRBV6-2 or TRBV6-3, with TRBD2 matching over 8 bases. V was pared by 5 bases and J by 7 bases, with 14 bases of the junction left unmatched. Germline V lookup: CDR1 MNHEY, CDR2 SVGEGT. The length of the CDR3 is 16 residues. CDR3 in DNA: TGTGCCAGCAGTCCCTACCACTCCGGGGGGGCCAATACGCAGTATTTT. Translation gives CASSPYHSGGANTQYF.

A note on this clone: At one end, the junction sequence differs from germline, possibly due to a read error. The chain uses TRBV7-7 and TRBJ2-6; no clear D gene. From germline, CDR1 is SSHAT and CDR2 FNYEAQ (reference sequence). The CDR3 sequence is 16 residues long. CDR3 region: CASSPFSFSGANVLTF. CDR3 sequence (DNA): TGTGCTAGCAGCCCCTTTTCATTCTCTGGGGCCAACGTCCTGACTTTC. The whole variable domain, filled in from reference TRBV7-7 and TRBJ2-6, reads GAGVSQSPRYKVTKRGQDVTLRCDPISSHATLYWYQQALGQGPEFLTYFNYEAQPDKSGLPSDRFSAERPEGSISTLTIQRTEQRDSAMYRCASSPFSFSGANVLTFGAGSRLTVL.

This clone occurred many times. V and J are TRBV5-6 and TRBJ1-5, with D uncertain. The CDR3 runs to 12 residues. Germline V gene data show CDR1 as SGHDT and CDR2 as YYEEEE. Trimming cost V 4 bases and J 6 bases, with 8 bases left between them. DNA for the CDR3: TGTGCCAGCAGCCGATTGGGTCAGCCCCAGCATTTT. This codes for CASSRLGQPQHF.

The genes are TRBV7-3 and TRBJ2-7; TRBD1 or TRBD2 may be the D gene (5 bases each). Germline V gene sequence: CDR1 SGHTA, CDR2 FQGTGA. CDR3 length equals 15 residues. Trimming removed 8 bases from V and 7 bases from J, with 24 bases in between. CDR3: CASEGTTIKEVEQYF. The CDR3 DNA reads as TGTGCCAGCGAAGGGACGACCATCAAAGAGGTGGAGCAGTACTTC.

The CDR3 nucleotides read TGTGCCAGCAGCTTAACAGGGAATCCCACTGAAGCTTTCTTT. Its translation is CASSLTGNPTEAFF. The rearrangement joins TRBV7-3 to TRBJ1-1, with no clear D. Looked up from germline, CDR1 is SGHTA and CDR2 is FQGTGA. V was cut by 0 bases and J by 4 bases, with 9 bases left in between. The CDR3 is 14 amino acids.

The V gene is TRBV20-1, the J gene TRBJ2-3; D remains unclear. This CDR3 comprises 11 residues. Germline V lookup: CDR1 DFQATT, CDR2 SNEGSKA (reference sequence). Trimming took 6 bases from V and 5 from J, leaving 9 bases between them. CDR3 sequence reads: CSAKVGDTQYF. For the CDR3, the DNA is TGCAGTGCCAAGGTAGGAGATACGCAGTATTTT.

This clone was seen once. The CDR3 DNA is TGTGCCAGCAGCTTCAGGGAGGGTGAAGCTTTCTTT. Its protein product is CASSFREGEAFF. The chain employs TRBV7-3 and TRBJ1-1, with D perhaps TRBD1 (5 bases). The V gene's germline CDR1 is SGHTA and CDR2 FQGTGA. CDR3 size: 12 residues. V lost 3 bases to trimming and J lost 7 bases, with 9 bases between them.

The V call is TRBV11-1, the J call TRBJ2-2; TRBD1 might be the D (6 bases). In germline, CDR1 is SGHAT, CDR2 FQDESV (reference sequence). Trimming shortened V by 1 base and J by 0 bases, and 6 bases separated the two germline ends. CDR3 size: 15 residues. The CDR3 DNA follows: TGTGCCAGCAGCTTAGAGGGGGCGAACACCGGGGAGCTGTTTTTT. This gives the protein CASSLEGANTGELFF. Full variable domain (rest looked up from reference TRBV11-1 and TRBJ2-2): EAEVAQSPRYKITEKSQAVAFWCDPISGHATLYWYRQILGQGPELLVQFQDESVVDDSQLPKDRFSAERLKGVDSTLKIQPAELGDSAMYLCASSLEGANTGELFFGEGSRLTVL.

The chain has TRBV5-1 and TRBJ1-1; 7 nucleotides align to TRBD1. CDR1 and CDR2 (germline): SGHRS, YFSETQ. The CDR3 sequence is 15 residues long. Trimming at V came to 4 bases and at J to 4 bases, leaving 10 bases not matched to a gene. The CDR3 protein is CASSVETGPGTEAFF. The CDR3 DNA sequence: TGCGCCAGCAGCGTAGAGACAGGGCCAGGCACTGAAGCTTTCTTT.

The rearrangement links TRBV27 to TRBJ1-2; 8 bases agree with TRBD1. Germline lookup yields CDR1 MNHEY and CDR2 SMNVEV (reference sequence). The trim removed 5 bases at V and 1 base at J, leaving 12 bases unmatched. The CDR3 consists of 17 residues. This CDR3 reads CASSPRTGNQYNYGYTF. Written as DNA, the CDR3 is TGTGCCAGCAGTCCACGGACAGGGAACCAATATAACTATGGCTACACCTTC.

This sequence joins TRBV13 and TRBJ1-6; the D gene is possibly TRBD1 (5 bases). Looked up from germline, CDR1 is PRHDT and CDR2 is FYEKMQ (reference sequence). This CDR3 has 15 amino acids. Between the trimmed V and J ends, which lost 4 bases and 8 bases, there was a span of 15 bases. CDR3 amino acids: CASSSDIASHSPLHF. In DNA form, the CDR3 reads TGTGCCAGCAGCTCGGACATCGCGTCGCATTCACCCCTCCACTTT.

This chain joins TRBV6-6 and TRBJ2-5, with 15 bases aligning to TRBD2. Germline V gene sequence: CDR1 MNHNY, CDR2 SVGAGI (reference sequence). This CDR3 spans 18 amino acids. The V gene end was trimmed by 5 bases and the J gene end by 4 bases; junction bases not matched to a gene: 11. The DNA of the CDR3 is TGTGCCAGCAGTCCCGGACTAGCGGGGGGGCCGATTTTAGAGACCCAGTACTTC. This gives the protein CASSPGLAGGPILETQYF.

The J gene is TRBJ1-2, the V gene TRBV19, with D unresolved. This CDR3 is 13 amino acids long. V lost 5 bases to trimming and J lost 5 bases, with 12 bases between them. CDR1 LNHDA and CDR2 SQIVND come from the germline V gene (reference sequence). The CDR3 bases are TGTGCCAGTAGTCCCTGGCCGGTTTATGGCTACACCTTC. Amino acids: CASSPWPVYGYTF.

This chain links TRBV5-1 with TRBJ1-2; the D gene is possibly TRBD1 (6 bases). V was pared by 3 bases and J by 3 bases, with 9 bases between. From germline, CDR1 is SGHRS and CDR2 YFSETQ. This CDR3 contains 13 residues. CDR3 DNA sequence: TGCGCCAGCAGCTACACAGGGTACTATGGCTACACCTTC. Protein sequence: CASSYTGYYGYTF. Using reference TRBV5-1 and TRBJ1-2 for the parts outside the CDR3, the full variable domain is KAGVTQTPRYLIKTRGQQVTLSCSPISGHRSVSWYQQTPGQGLQFLFEYFSETQRNKGNFPGRFSGRQFSNSRSEMNVSTLELGDSALYLCASSYTGYYGYTFGSGTRLTVV.

CDR3 bases: TGTGCCAGCTCCCAGGGAAGCTCTGGAAACACCATATATTTT. Translation gives CASSQGSSGNTIYF. The rearrangement joins TRBV6-5 to TRBJ1-3; tentative D call: TRBD1 (5 bases). The germline CDR1 and CDR2 sequences are MNHEY and SVGAGI. The CDR3 runs to 14 residues. Trimming removed 8 bases from V and 0 bases from J, with 11 bases in between.

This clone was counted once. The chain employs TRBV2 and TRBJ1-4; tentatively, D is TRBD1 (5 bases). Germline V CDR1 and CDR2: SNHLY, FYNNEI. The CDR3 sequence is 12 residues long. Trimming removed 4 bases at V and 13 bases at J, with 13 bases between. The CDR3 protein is CASSVGVGVLFF. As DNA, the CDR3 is TGTGCCAGCAGTGTGGGGGTTGGAGTACTGTTTTTT.

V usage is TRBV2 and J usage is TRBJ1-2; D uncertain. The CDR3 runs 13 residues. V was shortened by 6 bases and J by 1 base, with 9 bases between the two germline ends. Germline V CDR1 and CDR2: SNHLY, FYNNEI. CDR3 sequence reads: CASRSSDNYGYTF. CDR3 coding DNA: TGTGCCAGCAGGTCGTCGGATAACTATGGCTACACCTTC.

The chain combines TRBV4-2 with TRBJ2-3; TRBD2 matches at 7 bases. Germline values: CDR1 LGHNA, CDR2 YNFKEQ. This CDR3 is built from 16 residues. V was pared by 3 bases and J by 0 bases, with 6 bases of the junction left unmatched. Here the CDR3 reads CASSQAAGESTDTQYF. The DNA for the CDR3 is TGTGCCAGCAGCCAGGCCGCGGGGGAGAGCACAGATACGCAGTATTTT.

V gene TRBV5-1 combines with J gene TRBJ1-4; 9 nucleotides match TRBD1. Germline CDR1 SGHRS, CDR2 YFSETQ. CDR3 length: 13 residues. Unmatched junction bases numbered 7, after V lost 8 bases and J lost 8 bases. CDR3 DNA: TGCGCCAGTGGACAGGGGCAGGGCGAAAAACTGTTTTTT. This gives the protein CASGQGQGEKLFF.

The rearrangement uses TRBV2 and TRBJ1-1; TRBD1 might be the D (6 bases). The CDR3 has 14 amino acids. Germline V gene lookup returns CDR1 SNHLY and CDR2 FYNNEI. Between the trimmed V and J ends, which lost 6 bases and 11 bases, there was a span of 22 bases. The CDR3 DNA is TGTGCCAGCAGCGCAAGAACTTACAGGGATGGCGCTTTCTTT. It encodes CASSARTYRDGAFF.

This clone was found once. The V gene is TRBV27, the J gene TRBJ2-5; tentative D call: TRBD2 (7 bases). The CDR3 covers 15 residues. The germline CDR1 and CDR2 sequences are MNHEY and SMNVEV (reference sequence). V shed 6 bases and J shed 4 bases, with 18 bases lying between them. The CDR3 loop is CASSPGGGGGETQYF. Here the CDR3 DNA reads TGTGCCAGCAGCCCCGGCGGGGGAGGGGGAGAGACCCAGTACTTC.